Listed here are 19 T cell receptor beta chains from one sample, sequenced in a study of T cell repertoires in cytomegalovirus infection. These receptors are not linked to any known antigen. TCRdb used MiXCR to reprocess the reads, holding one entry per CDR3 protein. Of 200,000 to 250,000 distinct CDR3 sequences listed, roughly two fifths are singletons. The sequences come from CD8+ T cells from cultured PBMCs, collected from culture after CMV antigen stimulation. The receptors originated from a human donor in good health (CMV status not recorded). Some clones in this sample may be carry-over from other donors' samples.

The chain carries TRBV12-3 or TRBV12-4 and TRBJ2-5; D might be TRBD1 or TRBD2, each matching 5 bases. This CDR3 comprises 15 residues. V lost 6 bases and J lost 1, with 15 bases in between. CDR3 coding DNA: TGTGCCAGCAGCCCGACCCGGGGCCTCCAAGAGACCCAGTACTTC. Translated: CASSPTRGLQETQYF.

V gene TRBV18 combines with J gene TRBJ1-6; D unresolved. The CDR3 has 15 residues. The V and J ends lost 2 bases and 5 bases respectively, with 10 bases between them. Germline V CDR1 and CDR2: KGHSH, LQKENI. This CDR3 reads CASSPAGPNNSPLHF. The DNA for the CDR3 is TGTGCCAGCTCACCAGCAGGTCCTAATAATTCACCCCTCCACTTT.

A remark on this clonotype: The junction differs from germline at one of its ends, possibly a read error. The CDR3: CAGSERRAAGNQPQHF. The CDR3 DNA follows: TGTGCCGGCAGTGAGAGAAGGGCAGCCGGCAATCAGCCCCAGCATTTT. The chain has TRBV2 and TRBJ1-5; no reliable D call. The germline V gene encodes CDR1 SNHLY and CDR2 FYNNEI. CDR3 size: 16 residues.

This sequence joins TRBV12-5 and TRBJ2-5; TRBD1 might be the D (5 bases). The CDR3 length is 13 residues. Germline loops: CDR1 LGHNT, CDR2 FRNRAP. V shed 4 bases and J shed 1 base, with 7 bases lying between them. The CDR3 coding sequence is TGTGCTAGTGGTTCGGACACCCAAGAGACCCAGTACTTC. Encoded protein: CASGSDTQETQYF.

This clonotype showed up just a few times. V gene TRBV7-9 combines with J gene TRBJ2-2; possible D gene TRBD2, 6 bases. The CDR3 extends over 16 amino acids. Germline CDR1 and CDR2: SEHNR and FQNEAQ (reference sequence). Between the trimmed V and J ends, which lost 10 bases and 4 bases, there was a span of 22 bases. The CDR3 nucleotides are TGTGCCACTCCCCCCCTAGATCGGGACTTCACCGGGGAGCTGTTTTTT. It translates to CATPPLDRDFTGELFF.

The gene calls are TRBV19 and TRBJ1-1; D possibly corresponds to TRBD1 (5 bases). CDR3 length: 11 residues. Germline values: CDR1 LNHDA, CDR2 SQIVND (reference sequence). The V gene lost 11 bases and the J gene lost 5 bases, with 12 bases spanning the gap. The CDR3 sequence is CAGARGTEAFF. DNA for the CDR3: TGTGCCGGGGCTCGGGGAACTGAAGCTTTCTTT.

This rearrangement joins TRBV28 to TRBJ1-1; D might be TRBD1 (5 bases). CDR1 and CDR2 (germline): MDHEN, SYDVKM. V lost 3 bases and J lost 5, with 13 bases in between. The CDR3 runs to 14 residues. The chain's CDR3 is CASSFQGGRTEAFF. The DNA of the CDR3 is TGTGCCAGCAGTTTCCAGGGTGGACGAACTGAAGCTTTCTTT.

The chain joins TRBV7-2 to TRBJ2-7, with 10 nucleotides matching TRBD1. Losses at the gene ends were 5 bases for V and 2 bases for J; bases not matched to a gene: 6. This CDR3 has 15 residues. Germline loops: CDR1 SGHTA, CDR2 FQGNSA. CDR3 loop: CASSISGQGPYEQYF. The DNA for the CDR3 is TGTGCCAGCAGCATCTCGGGACAGGGGCCCTACGAGCAGTACTTC.

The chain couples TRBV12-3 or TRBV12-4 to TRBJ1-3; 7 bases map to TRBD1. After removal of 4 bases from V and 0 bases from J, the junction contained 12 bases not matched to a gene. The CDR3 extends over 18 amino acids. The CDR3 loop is CASSSGQEAASSGNTIYF. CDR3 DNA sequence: TGTGCCAGCAGTTCTGGACAGGAGGCGGCTTCCTCTGGAAACACCATATATTTT.

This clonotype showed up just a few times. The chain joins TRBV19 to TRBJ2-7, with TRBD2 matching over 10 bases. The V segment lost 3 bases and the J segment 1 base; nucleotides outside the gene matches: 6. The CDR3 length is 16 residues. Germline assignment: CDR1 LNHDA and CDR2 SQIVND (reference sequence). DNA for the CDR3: TGTGCCAGTAGTATCTGGGCTAGCGGGAGTTCCTACGAGCAGTACTTC. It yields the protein CASSIWASGSSYEQYF.

CDR3 in DNA: TGTGCCAGCAGCCTGACTAGAAGGGCGCAGTATTTT. Translating gives CASSLTRRAQYF. The gene calls are TRBV7-9 and TRBJ2-3; TRBD2 is a possible D gene (6 bases). CDR1 is SEHNR, CDR2 FQNEAQ, per germline (reference sequence). Trimming took 5 bases from V and 10 from J, leaving 13 bases between them. CDR3 length: 12 residues.

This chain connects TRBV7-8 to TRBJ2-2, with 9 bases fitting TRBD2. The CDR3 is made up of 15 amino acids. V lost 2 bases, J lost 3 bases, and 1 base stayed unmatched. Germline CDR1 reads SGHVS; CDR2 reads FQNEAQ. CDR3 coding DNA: TGTGCCAGCAGCTTACAGCGGGAGGACACCGGGGAGCTGTTTTTT. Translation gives CASSLQREDTGELFF.

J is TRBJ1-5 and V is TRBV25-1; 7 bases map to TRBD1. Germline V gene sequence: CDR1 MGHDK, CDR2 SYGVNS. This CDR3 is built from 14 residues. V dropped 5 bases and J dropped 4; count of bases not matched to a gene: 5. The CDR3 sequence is CASSSGGQNQPQHF. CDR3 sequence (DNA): TGTGCCAGCAGTTCAGGGGGACAGAATCAGCCCCAGCATTTT.

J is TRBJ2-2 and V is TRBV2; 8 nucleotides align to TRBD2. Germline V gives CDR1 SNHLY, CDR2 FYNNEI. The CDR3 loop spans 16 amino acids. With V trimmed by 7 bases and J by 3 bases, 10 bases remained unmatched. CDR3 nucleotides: TGTGCCAGCATCGGTTACAGCGGGAGATACACCGGGGAGCTGTTTTTT. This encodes CASIGYSGRYTGELFF.

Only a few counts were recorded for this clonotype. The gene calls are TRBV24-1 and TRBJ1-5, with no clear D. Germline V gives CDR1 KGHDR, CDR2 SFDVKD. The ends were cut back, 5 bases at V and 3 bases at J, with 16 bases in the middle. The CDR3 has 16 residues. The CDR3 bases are TGTGCCACCAGTGCCCTAGCGGCCAGCCCCAATCAGCCCCAGCATTTT. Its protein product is CATSALAASPNQPQHF.

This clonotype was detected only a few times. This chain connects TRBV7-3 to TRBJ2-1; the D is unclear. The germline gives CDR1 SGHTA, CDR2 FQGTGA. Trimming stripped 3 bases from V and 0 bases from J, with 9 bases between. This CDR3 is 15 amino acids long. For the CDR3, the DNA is TGTGCCAGCAGCTTTTGGGCCGGCTCCTACAATGAGCAGTTCTTC. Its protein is CASSFWAGSYNEQFF.

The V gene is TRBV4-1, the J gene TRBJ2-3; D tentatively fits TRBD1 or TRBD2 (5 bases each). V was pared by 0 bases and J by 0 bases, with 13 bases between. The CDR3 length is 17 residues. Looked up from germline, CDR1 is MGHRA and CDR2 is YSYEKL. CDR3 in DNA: TGCGCCAGCAGCCAAGATTTCTATGGGGGAAGCACAGATACGCAGTATTTT. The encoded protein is CASSQDFYGGSTDTQYF.

CDR3 loop: CSATPPGGRLYEQYF. The CDR3 coding sequence is TGCAGTGCCACCCCCCCCGGGGGTCGGCTCTACGAGCAGTACTTC. The chain carries TRBV20-1 and TRBJ2-7; tentatively, D is TRBD2 (6 bases). Trimming pared 6 bases from V and 3 bases from J, leaving 21 bases between. This CDR3 has 15 residues. The germline V gene encodes CDR1 DFQATT and CDR2 SNEGSKA (reference sequence).

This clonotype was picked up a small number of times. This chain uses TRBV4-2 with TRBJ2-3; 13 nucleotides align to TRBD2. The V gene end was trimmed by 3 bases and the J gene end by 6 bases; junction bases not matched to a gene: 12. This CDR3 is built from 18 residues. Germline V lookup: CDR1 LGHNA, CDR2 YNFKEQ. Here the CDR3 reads CASSHPPTSGGRRDTQYF. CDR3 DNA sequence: TGTGCCAGCAGCCACCCACCGACTAGCGGGGGGAGGAGGGATACGCAGTATTTT.